This T cell receptor beta chain was identified in a study of blood T cell repertoires in COVID-19. Looking at the study overall: The United States, Italy and Spain provided the acute and convalescent COVID-19 samples. The cDNA or gDNA used as material had been derived from T cells, B-cell-depleted T cells, or PBMCs.

In the original processing: How many nucleated cells were present was estimated from reference gene primer amplification. TCRdb's copy holds only in-frame clones and misses some; the assay was immunoSEQ multiplex PCR. V and J calls and clone size come straight from that table; D and trimming were deduced from the DNA. The table lists some 150,000 clones, roughly 80% of them singletons. Trimming took off 1 base at V and 8 bases at J, with 10 bases between the two ends. The V gene's germline CDR1 is SGHRS and CDR2 YFSETQ. The CDR3 loop spans 13 amino acids. The receptor was isolated from a human donor in a cohort sampled during active COVID-19. Sequencing input: peripheral blood. The genes are TRBV5-1 and TRBJ2-1; D is perhaps TRBD1 (5 bases). The CDR3 DNA sequence: TGCGCCAGCAGCTTGATATTAGGGGATGAGCAGTTCTTC. It encodes CASSLILGDEQFF.